This passage covers 29 T cell receptor beta chains from one sample sequenced in a study of T cell repertoires in cytomegalovirus infection. MiXCR, applied by TCRdb to the reads, yields one record per CDR3 protein. The sample lists fewer than 900,000 distinct CDR3 sequences, under 35% occurring once. The antigens these receptors bind are not known. Material: cultured CD8+ T cells from PBMCs, obtained from culture after CMV antigen stimulation. The receptor set was obtained from a human donor in good health (CMV status not recorded). Some clones in this sample may be carry-over from other donors' samples.

The table lists this clonotype with a few counts. V and J are TRBV6-2 or TRBV6-3 and TRBJ2-1, with a weak D call TRBD2 (6 bases). CDR1 and CDR2 (germline): MNHEY, SVGEGT. Trimming left V 4 bases short and J 3 bases short, with 10 bases between. This CDR3 spans 14 amino acids. The CDR3 reads CASSLEGNYNEQFF. DNA for the CDR3: TGTGCCAGCAGTTTGGAGGGGAACTACAATGAGCAGTTCTTC.

This rearrangement joins TRBV12-3 or TRBV12-4 to TRBJ2-1, with D uncertain. Trimming left V 5 bases short and J 0 bases short, with 17 bases between. This CDR3 contains 17 residues. This CDR3 reads CASSPPPTGRSYNEQFF. In nucleotides, the CDR3 is TGTGCCAGCAGTCCTCCCCCCACCGGACGCTCCTACAATGAGCAGTTCTTC.

Many counts were recorded for this clonotype. The chain is built from TRBV7-2 and TRBJ2-1, with TRBD2 matching 10 bases. CDR1 and CDR2 from the germline V gene are SGHTA and FQGNSA. The ends lost 3 bases at V and 5 bases at J; junction bases unmatched: 10. The CDR3 contains 17 residues. The CDR3 region is CASSLLGGLARDNEQFF. As DNA, the CDR3 is TGTGCCAGCAGCTTGTTAGGGGGACTAGCGAGAGACAATGAGCAGTTCTTC.

This clonotype has only a few counts. The CDR3 DNA reads as TGTGCCAGCAGCAGACAGCAGAACTATGGCTACACCTTC. Residues: CASSRQQNYGYTF. The chain couples TRBV7-9 to TRBJ1-2, with D tentatively TRBD1 (5 bases). V was cut by 5 bases and J by 2 bases, with 9 bases left in between. The CDR3 is 13 residues long. The germline gives CDR1 SEHNR, CDR2 FQNEAQ (reference sequence).

Comment on this clonotype: Since the CDR3 does not end with the conserved phenylalanine or tryptophan, this likely comes from a read error. The genes are TRBV12-3 or TRBV12-4 and TRBJ1-5, with D hard to call. The CDR3 spans 12 residues. V lost 3 bases, J lost 7 bases, and 7 bases lay in between. In nucleotides, the CDR3 is TGTGCCAGCAGTTTGGGGAAGCAGCCCCAGCATTCT. It codes for CASSLGKQPQHS.

The sample holds a few counts of this clonotype. The genes are TRBV19 and TRBJ1-2; tentatively, D is TRBD1 (6 bases). The germline CDR1 and CDR2 sequences are LNHDA and SQIVND (reference sequence). Deletions cut 1 base from V and 3 bases from J, with 9 bases between. This CDR3 is 14 amino acids long. This chain's CDR3 is CASSIAWTDYGYTF. DNA of the CDR3: TGTGCCAGTAGTATAGCCTGGACAGACTATGGCTACACCTTC.

The chain recombines TRBV6-1 with TRBJ2-7, with D unclear. Germline CDR1 is MNHNS and CDR2 is SASEGT. Deletions cut 2 bases from V and 5 bases from J, with 10 bases between. This CDR3 spans 13 amino acids. CDR3 nucleotides: TGTGCCAGCAGTGAATATGCCGGAGACGAGCAGTACTTC. Translation gives CASSEYAGDEQYF.

V is TRBV7-6 and J is TRBJ1-5, with no clear D. CDR1 and CDR2 (germline): SGHVS, FNYEAQ. V lost 3 bases and J lost 6, with 12 bases in between. The CDR3 consists of 14 residues. The CDR3 coding sequence is TGTGCCAGCAGCTTTGGAGAGGCCCGTCAGCCCCAGCATTTT. It yields the protein CASSFGEARQPQHF. The full variable domain, rest sourced from reference TRBV7-6 and TRBJ1-5, is GAGVSQSPRYKVTKRGQDVALRCDPISGHVSLYWYRQALGQGPEFLTYFNYEAQQDKSGLPNDRFSAERPEGSISTLTIQRTEQRDSAMYRCASSFGEARQPQHFGDGTRLSIL.

Ten or more counts support this clonotype. The CDR3 is CASSLVARTSNTGELFF. The CDR3 nucleotides are TGTGCCAGCAGCTTAGTGGCCAGGACATCGAACACCGGGGAGCTGTTTTTT. This chain joins TRBV11-2 and TRBJ2-2; TRBD1 might be the D (5 bases). CDR3 length equals 17 residues. The V end lost 1 base, the J end lost 0 bases, and 12 bases lay between the germline ends. CDR1 is SGHAT and CDR2 is FQNNGV in the germline V gene.

This chain joins TRBV7-8 and TRBJ2-1; 8 positions match TRBD1. CDR1 SGHVS and CDR2 FQNEAQ come from the germline V gene. The ends lost 5 bases at V and 3 bases at J; junction bases unmatched: 9. The CDR3 is made up of 16 amino acids. The CDR3 protein is CASSPSDRAFYNEQFF. CDR3 DNA: TGTGCCAGCAGCCCATCGGACAGGGCTTTCTACAATGAGCAGTTCTTC.

The chain is built from TRBV28 and TRBJ2-5; D tentatively reads TRBD1 or TRBD2 (5 bases each). Germline V CDR1 and CDR2: MDHEN, SYDVKM. The CDR3 runs 16 residues. Trimming removed 1 base at V and 4 bases at J, with 16 bases between. This CDR3 is CASSLYHSGRGETQYF. CDR3 coding DNA: TGTGCCAGCAGTTTATACCATTCGGGGCGTGGAGAGACCCAGTACTTC.

This clonotype has a handful of counts. This chain joins TRBV4-2 and TRBJ1-4, with D uncertain. The CDR3 consists of 15 residues. Trimming left V 0 bases short and J 3 bases short, with 8 bases between. Looked up from germline, CDR1 is LGHNA and CDR2 is YNFKEQ. CDR3: CASSQDWGSNEKLFF. The CDR3 DNA is TGTGCCAGCAGCCAAGATTGGGGATCTAATGAAAAACTGTTTTTT.

This clonotype has ten or more counts. J is TRBJ2-2 and V is TRBV7-2, with 12 bases matching TRBD2. Trimming at V came to 1 base and at J to 0 bases, leaving 3 bases not matched to a gene. There are 18 residues in the CDR3. The germline CDR1 and CDR2 sequences are SGHTA and FQGNSA. The CDR3 region has the DNA TGTGCCAGCAGCTTAGACAGACTAGCGGGGGCGAACACCGGGGAGCTGTTTTTT. As protein: CASSLDRLAGANTGELFF.

The J gene is TRBJ2-7, the V gene TRBV7-9; TRBD2 aligns across 8 bases. Germline loops: CDR1 SEHNR, CDR2 FQNEAQ (reference sequence). Trimming cost V 2 bases and J 0 bases; bases outside gene matches: 3. This CDR3 is built from 15 residues. The CDR3 DNA is TGTGCCAGCAGCTTATCGGGGGGGAGCTCCTACGAGCAGTACTTC. Amino acids: CASSLSGGSSYEQYF.

The gene calls are TRBV27 and TRBJ2-1; D is unresolved. The CDR3 is 13 residues long. Between the trimmed V and J ends, which lost 11 bases and 0 bases, there was a span of 11 bases. Germline V gene lookup returns CDR1 MNHEY and CDR2 SMNVEV (reference sequence). DNA for the CDR3: TGTGCCGCAAGCAGAAGCTCCTACAATGAGCAGTTCTTC. This sequence encodes CAASRSSYNEQFF.

The chain is built from TRBV7-6 and TRBJ1-1; D possibly corresponds to TRBD1 (5 bases). Trimming stripped 5 bases from V and 11 bases from J, with 15 bases between. CDR3 size: 12 residues. Germline CDR1 SGHVS, CDR2 FNYEAQ. Written as DNA, the CDR3 is TGTGCCAGCAGCCCCGGGGGTTACACGGCTTTCTTT. Translating gives CASSPGGYTAFF.

Note on this clonotype: This could be a read error, since a much larger clone is one nucleotide away. The chain carries TRBV20-1 and TRBJ2-7, with 7 positions matching TRBD1. Germline lookup yields CDR1 DFQATT and CDR2 SNEGSKA (reference sequence). Unmatched junction bases numbered 15, after V lost 2 bases and J lost 5 bases. CDR3 length: 16 amino acids. The CDR3 sequence is CSARWFKAGGFHEQYV. Written as DNA, the CDR3 is TGCAGTGCTAGATGGTTTAAGGCAGGGGGATTCCACGAGCAGTACGTC.

The chain couples TRBV28 to TRBJ2-1; D is unresolved. The germline V and J ends were trimmed by 6 bases and 7 bases, with 19 bases remaining between them. Germline-derived CDR1 and CDR2 are MDHEN and SYDVKM. The CDR3 consists of 15 residues. As DNA, the CDR3 is TGTGCCAGCAGAGATTTGGAAGGGCCACGGAATGAGCAGTTCTTC. Translated, it gives CASRDLEGPRNEQFF.

Here the CDR3 DNA reads TGTGCCAGCAGCCTCGAAAGCCGGGACAGGGTTGTTAGCAATCAGCCCCAGCATTTT. This sequence encodes CASSLESRDRVVSNQPQHF. The chain employs TRBV7-8 and TRBJ1-5, with 9 nucleotides matching TRBD1. This CDR3 spans 19 amino acids. Looked up from germline, CDR1 is SGHVS and CDR2 is FQNEAQ. J lost 0 bases, V lost 5 bases, and 14 bases had no gene match.

The chain recombines TRBV14 with TRBJ1-3; 9 bases line up with TRBD1. Germline CDR1 reads SGHDN; CDR2 reads FVKESK. This CDR3 comprises 21 residues. V trimming: 4 bases; J trimming: 0 bases; junction bases outside the gene matches: 19. CDR3 nucleotide sequence: TGTGCCAGCAGCCCCCTTGGGGACAGGGCTAGATTCTCCGTCTCTGGAAACACCATATATTTT. The encoded protein is CASSPLGDRARFSVSGNTIYF.

The chain is built from TRBV5-1 and TRBJ2-5; a weak D match, TRBD1 (5 bases). The V and J ends lost 2 bases and 4 bases respectively, with 12 bases between them. The CDR3 has 14 residues. The germline gives CDR1 SGHRS, CDR2 YFSETQ. The CDR3: CASSLPGWGETQYF. The CDR3 nucleotides read TGCGCCAGCAGCTTACCAGGGTGGGGAGAGACCCAGTACTTC. The full variable domain, completed using reference TRBV5-1 and TRBJ2-5, is KAGVTQTPRYLIKTRGQQVTLSCSPISGHRSVSWYQQTPGQGLQFLFEYFSETQRNKGNFPGRFSGRQFSNSRSEMNVSTLELGDSALYLCASSLPGWGETQYFGPGTRLLVL.

This clonotype has just a few counts. The chain recombines TRBV7-9 with TRBJ1-4; D not certain. This CDR3 has 14 residues. Germline V CDR1 and CDR2: SEHNR, FQNEAQ (reference sequence). Trimming removed 0 bases from V and 5 bases from J, with 7 bases in between. The CDR3 coding sequence is TGTGCCAGCAGCTTAGCTGAGATGAATGAAAAACTGTTTTTT. Amino acids: CASSLAEMNEKLFF. The whole variable domain, remainder taken from reference TRBV7-9 and TRBJ1-4, is DTGVSQNPRHKITKRGQNVTFRCDPISEHNRLYWYRQTLGQGPEFLTYFQNEAQLEKSRLLSDRFSAERPKGSFSTLEIQRTEQGDSAMYLCASSLAEMNEKLFFGSGTQLSVL.

The genes are TRBV6-1 and TRBJ1-5, with a tentative D call TRBD1 (6 bases). This CDR3 region has 14 residues. V was cut by 6 bases and J by 5 bases, with 14 bases left in between. The germline V gene has CDR1 MNHNS and CDR2 SASEGT. CDR3 region: CASRGGQNYQPQHF. CDR3 nucleotides: TGTGCCAGCAGGGGAGGACAGAATTATCAGCCCCAGCATTTT.

This clonotype was detected ten times or more. The gene calls are TRBV7-6 and TRBJ2-1; 9 bases are shared with TRBD2. The germline gives CDR1 SGHVS, CDR2 FNYEAQ. V was clipped by 4 bases and J by 5 bases; unmatched bases: 3. CDR3 size: 14 residues. The CDR3 loop is CASSYSGGNNEQFF. Here the CDR3 DNA reads TGTGCCAGCAGCTATAGCGGGGGAAACAATGAGCAGTTCTTC.

The chain recombines TRBV27 with TRBJ2-1; a possible D gene is TRBD1 (6 bases). The CDR3 is made up of 14 amino acids. CDR1 MNHEY and CDR2 SMNVEV come from the germline V gene (reference sequence). The V end lost 5 bases, the J end lost 4 bases, and 12 bases lay between the germline ends. The chain's CDR3 is CASSPSTGYNEQFF. The DNA for the CDR3 is TGTGCCAGCAGTCCGTCCACAGGGTACAATGAGCAGTTCTTC.

The chain carries TRBV27 and TRBJ2-5; D possibly uses TRBD1 or TRBD2 (5 bases each). The CDR3 is 10 amino acids. CDR1 is MNHEY, CDR2 SMNVEV, per germline (reference sequence). V shed 4 bases and J shed 9 bases, with 6 bases lying between them. The CDR3 here is CASSWDPQYF. As DNA, the CDR3 is TGTGCCAGCAGTTGGGACCCCCAGTACTTC.

The rearrangement links TRBV9 to TRBJ1-2; D is perhaps TRBD1 (6 bases). Trimming cost V 5 bases and J 8 bases, with 28 bases left between them. The CDR3 length is 17 residues. Germline V gives CDR1 SGDLS, CDR2 YYNGEE. In nucleotides, the CDR3 is TGTGCCAGCAGTCTCATACCCGCACAGCGAGGGGGAGACGGCTACACCTTC. This encodes CASSLIPAQRGGDGYTF.

The gene calls are TRBV4-3 and TRBJ2-1, with 9 positions matching TRBD2. V dropped 0 bases and J dropped 7; count of bases not matched to a gene: 7. The V gene's germline CDR1 is LGHNA and CDR2 YSLEER. The CDR3 spans 16 residues. CDR3 in amino acids: CASSQDRRGGWNEQFF. The CDR3 region has the DNA TGCGCCAGCAGCCAAGATCGGCGGGGGGGGTGGAATGAGCAGTTCTTC.

This clonotype appeared many times. The chain combines TRBV7-8 with TRBJ1-4; D is unresolved. The germline CDR1 and CDR2 sequences are SGHVS and FQNEAQ. Between the trimmed V and J ends, which lost 5 bases and 0 bases, there was a span of 13 bases. This CDR3 spans 16 amino acids. The CDR3 region has the DNA TGTGCCAGCAGCCCAGGCGTCGGTACAACTAATGAAAAACTGTTTTTT. It yields the protein CASSPGVGTTNEKLFF.